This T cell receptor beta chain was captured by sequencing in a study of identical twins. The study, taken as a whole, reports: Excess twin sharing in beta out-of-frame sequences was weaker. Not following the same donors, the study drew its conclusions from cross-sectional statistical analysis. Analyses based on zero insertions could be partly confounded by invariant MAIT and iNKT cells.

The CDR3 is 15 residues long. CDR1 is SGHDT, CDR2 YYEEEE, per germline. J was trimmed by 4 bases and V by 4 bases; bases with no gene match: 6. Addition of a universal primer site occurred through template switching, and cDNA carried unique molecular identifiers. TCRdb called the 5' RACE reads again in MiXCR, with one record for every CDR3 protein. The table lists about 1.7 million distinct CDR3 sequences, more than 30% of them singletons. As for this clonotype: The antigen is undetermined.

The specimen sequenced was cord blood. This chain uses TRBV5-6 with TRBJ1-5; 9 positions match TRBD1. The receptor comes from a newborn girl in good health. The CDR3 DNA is TGTGCCAGCAGCACGGACAGGGGTATGAATCAGCCCCAGCATTTT. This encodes CASSTDRGMNQPQHF.